This T cell receptor beta chain originates from a study of T cell responses to AZD1222 COVID-19 vaccine. General observations from the study: Baseline serostatus was positive in only six AZD1222 recipients. Receipt of two AZD1222 doses was followed by a rise in Spike-specific TCR breadth and depth.

The data were produced by immunoSEQ multiplex PCR, yet TCRdb's version contains in-frame clones alone and is incomplete. The sample records approximately 89,000 clones, 90% being singletons. This clone has only a few counts. The antigen remains undetermined. The J segment lost 2 bases and the V segment lost 5 bases, leaving 18 bases of the junction unmatched. The CDR3 is 19 amino acids. CDR1 is SGHTA and CDR2 is FQGTGA in the germline V gene. The sequencing used peripheral blood, collected 28 days after the second AZD1222 dose. The rearrangement joins TRBV7-3 to TRBJ2-3; 8 nucleotides match TRBD2. This clonotype was obtained from an adult who received the AZD1222 COVID-19 vaccine. CDR3 nucleotides: TGTGCCAGCAGCCGATACGGGACTAGTCCCTTCTCTAACACAGATACGCAGTATTTT. It codes for CASSRYGTSPFSNTDTQYF.